Each of the 14 T cell receptor beta chains below was sequenced from the same sample in a study of T cell changes during pregnancy in multiple sclerosis. The table came from immunoSEQ multiplex PCR; TCRdb's copy has only in-frame clones and leaves some out. The table has tens of thousands of clones, around 89% seen once. The material sequenced was CD4+ T cells from peripheral blood mononuclear cells, taken in the second trimester of pregnancy. These TCRs come from a female donor with multiple sclerosis, enrolled in a pregnancy study.

The V gene is TRBV7-9, the J gene TRBJ2-2, with D perhaps matching TRBD2 (6 bases). V dropped 5 bases and J dropped 8 bases, with 15 bases sitting between them. In germline, CDR1 is SEHNR, CDR2 FQNEAQ (reference sequence). CDR3 length: 14 residues. The CDR3 loop is CASSLGLTEGELFF. The CDR3 DNA reads as TGTGCCAGCAGCCTGGGACTGACCGAGGGGGAGCTGTTTTTT.

This chain uses TRBV5-4 with TRBJ2-1; D gene unclear. Germline CDR1 and CDR2: SGHNT and YYREEE (reference sequence). V was pared by 1 base and J by 10 bases, with 9 bases between. The CDR3 is made up of 12 amino acids. CDR3 loop: CASSLMWQEQFF. The CDR3 nucleotides are TGTGCCAGCAGCTTGATGTGGCAAGAGCAGTTCTTC.

The J gene is TRBJ2-2, the V gene TRBV13; the match to TRBD2 covers 8 bases. The CDR3 loop spans 14 amino acids. Germline V lookup: CDR1 PRHDT, CDR2 FYEKMQ (reference sequence). V gave up 4 bases and J gave up 7 bases; unmatched junction bases: 5. CDR3 bases: TGTGCCAGCAGCTCGGGACTAGAGGACGGGGAGCTGTTTTTT. Translated, it gives CASSSGLEDGELFF. Looking up the rest from reference TRBV13 and TRBJ2-2 gives the full variable domain: AAGVIQSPRHLIKEKRETATLKCYPIPRHDTVYWYQQGPGQDPQFLISFYEKMQSDKGSIPDRFSAQQFSDYHSELNMSSLELGDSALYFCASSSGLEDGELFFGEGSRLTVL.

Many counts were recorded for this clone. The V call is TRBV5-1, the J call TRBJ1-4; D remains unclear. Per germline, CDR1 SGHRS and CDR2 YFSETQ. The germline V and J ends were trimmed by 2 bases and 4 bases, with 9 bases remaining between them. The CDR3 totals 14 residues. The CDR3 protein is CASSFFGLNEKLFF. DNA for the CDR3: TGCGCCAGCAGCTTCTTCGGACTTAATGAAAAACTGTTTTTT.

The CDR3 loop reads CASSPPGGIYEQYF. The CDR3 DNA sequence: TGTGCCAGCAGTCCCCCAGGGGGAATTTACGAGCAGTACTTC. The V gene is TRBV28, the J gene TRBJ2-7, with 7 bases lining up with TRBD1. Germline lookup yields CDR1 MDHEN and CDR2 SYDVKM. Unmatched junction bases numbered 8, after V lost 5 bases and J lost 4 bases. The CDR3 covers 14 residues.

The J gene is TRBJ2-7, the V gene TRBV28, with D perhaps TRBD2 (5 bases). V was shortened by 7 bases and J by 3 bases, with 16 bases between the two germline ends. The germline gives CDR1 MDHEN, CDR2 SYDVKM. The CDR3 sequence is 14 residues long. The CDR3: CASNQGGPNYEQYF. DNA of the CDR3: TGTGCCAGCAACCAAGGAGGTCCGAACTACGAGCAGTACTTC.

Ten or more counts support this clone. V is TRBV4-1 and J is TRBJ2-7, with 7 bases fitting TRBD1. This CDR3 is 16 amino acids long. Germline V lookup: CDR1 MGHRA, CDR2 YSYEKL. Trimming at V came to 2 bases and at J to 6 bases, leaving 13 bases not matched to a gene. CDR3 amino acids: CASSQIPQITGAEQYF. The CDR3 DNA follows: TGCGCCAGCAGCCAAATCCCCCAAATAACAGGGGCCGAGCAGTACTTC.

The J gene is TRBJ2-3, the V gene TRBV4-1, with TRBD1 as a possible D gene (6 bases). V was cut by 4 bases and J by 0 bases, with 17 bases left in between. Germline assignment: CDR1 MGHRA and CDR2 YSYEKL. This CDR3 spans 17 amino acids. This CDR3 reads CASSPADNRASTDTQYF. CDR3 nucleotides: TGCGCCAGCAGCCCCGCTGACAACAGGGCCAGCACAGATACGCAGTATTTT.

V and J are TRBV28 and TRBJ2-1, with a tentative D call TRBD1 (5 bases). This CDR3 has 17 amino acids. Trimming took off 3 bases at V and 0 bases at J, with 15 bases between the two ends. CDR1 is MDHEN and CDR2 is SYDVKM in the germline V gene. The CDR3 region is CASSLGQGPRSYNEQFF. The CDR3 DNA follows: TGTGCCAGCAGTTTGGGTCAGGGCCCTCGCTCCTACAATGAGCAGTTCTTC.

The V gene is TRBV28, the J gene TRBJ2-1, with 10 bases that match TRBD2. V gave up 5 bases and J gave up 6 bases; unmatched junction bases: 7. CDR3 length: 15 amino acids. Germline CDR1 reads MDHEN; CDR2 reads SYDVKM. In DNA form, the CDR3 reads TGTGCCAGCAGTGAGAGCGGGAGGGCCAGCAATGAGCAGTTCTTC. This sequence encodes CASSESGRASNEQFF.

The rearrangement joins TRBV5-1 to TRBJ1-2, with D maybe TRBD1 (5 bases). Germline V gene lookup returns CDR1 SGHRS and CDR2 YFSETQ. The V and J ends lost 3 bases and 0 bases respectively, with 24 bases between them. The CDR3 spans 19 residues. The CDR3 DNA follows: TGCGCCAGCAGCTCACCGGGGCGGGATTCAGGATTAGCTAACTATGGCTACACCTTC. Its protein product is CASSSPGRDSGLANYGYTF.

V is TRBV29-1 and J is TRBJ2-1; D is perhaps TRBD2 (5 bases). Germline V gene lookup returns CDR1 SQVTM and CDR2 ANQGSEA. V was shortened by 1 base and J by 5 bases, with 18 bases between the two germline ends. The CDR3 contains 16 residues. DNA for the CDR3: TGCAGCGTTGAAGGCCACGCGGGCGCGCATCACAATGAGCAGTTCTTC. Protein sequence: CSVEGHAGAHHNEQFF.

The rearrangement joins TRBV6-5 to TRBJ1-5; maybe TRBD1 (5 bases). The CDR3 covers 13 residues. Looked up from germline, CDR1 is MNHEY and CDR2 is SVGAGI. CDR3 nucleotide sequence: TGTGCAGCCCAGGGTTCGGGCAATCAGCCCCAGCATTTT. The encoded protein is CAAQGSGNQPQHF.

This chain connects TRBV9 to TRBJ1-1; 7 bases match TRBD1. The germline gives CDR1 SGDLS, CDR2 YYNGEE. J was trimmed by 6 bases and V by 0 bases; bases with no gene match: 8. The CDR3 consists of 15 residues. The CDR3 loop reads CASSVAGGGMSEAFF. CDR3 DNA sequence: TGTGCCAGCAGCGTAGCGGGAGGGGGCATGTCTGAAGCTTTCTTT. Combining the CDR3 with reference TRBV9 and TRBJ1-1 gives the whole variable domain DSGVTQTPKHLITATGQRVTLRCSPRSGDLSVYWYQQSLDQGLQFLIQYYNGEERAKGNILERFSAQQFPDLHSELNLSSLELGDSALYFCASSVAGGGMSEAFFGQGTRLTVV.